A selection of T cell receptor beta chains follows, all from one sample in a study of OX40 agonist ivuxolimab in advanced cancers. Clones were sequenced by immunoSEQ multiplex PCR, and TCRdb holds only the in-frame ones, with some missing. The sample lists some 76,000 clones; approximately 86% were seen once. The source was CD4+ or CD8+ T cells sorted from blood, collected in a trial of the OX40 agonist ivuxolimab. The origin of the receptors is an adult with an advanced solid tumor such as melanoma, head and neck, liver or kidney cancer. The CDR3 runs from the conserved cysteine through the conserved F or W. D genes are given only for firm matches. Clone size is shown for a subset of rows, as once, few, many or a class of expanded clone.

size | J | V | D | DNA | CDR3
. | TRBJ2-7 | TRBV5-1 | TRBD1 | TGCGCCAGCAAGGTGAACAGGGGCTACGAGCAGTACTTC | CASKVNRGYEQYF
. | TRBJ2-5 | TRBV27 | . | TGTGCCAGCACAGGGGGGCCCTCCAGAGAGACCCAGTACTTC | CASTGGPSRETQYF
. | TRBJ2-3 | TRBV6-6 | TRBD2 | TGTGCCAGCAGTTCCCTAGCGGATGGGACAGATACGCAGTATTTT | CASSSLADGTDTQYF
. | TRBJ1-5 | TRBV19 | TRBD1 | TGTGCCAGTAGCCTACAGGGGGCTGCGGGGTATAGCAATCAGCCCCAGCATTTT | CASSLQGAAGYSNQPQHF
. | TRBJ2-3 | TRBV27 | TRBD1 | TGTGCCAGCAGTTTGACAGGGGCCGGTAGAGATACGCAGTATTTT | CASSLTGAGRDTQYF
. | TRBJ2-7 | TRBV7-2 | TRBD1 | TGTGCCAGCAGCCAGGGGACAGCAGGCGAGCAGTACTTC | CASSQGTAGEQYF
. | TRBJ2-1 | TRBV7-9 | TRBD2 | TGTGCCAGCAGCGCACCACCCCAAGCGGGAGGCTCCTACAATGAGCAGTTCTTC | CASSAPPQAGGSYNEQFF
. | TRBJ1-1 | TRBV4-1 | . | TGCGCCAGCAGCCAAGAGTCCAGGGATGGGGCTGAAGCTTTCTTT | CASSQESRDGAEAFF
once | TRBJ1-2 | TRBV4-2 | TRBD1 | TGTGCCAGCAGCCGATCGGACAGGGGGAACGACGGCTACACCTTC | CASSRSDRGNDGYTF
once | TRBJ1-1 | TRBV11-2 | . | TGTGCCAGCAGCCCAAGGGTAGACACTGAAGCTTTCTTT | CASSPRVDTEAFF
. | TRBJ1-2 | TRBV6-5 | . | TGTGCCAGCAGCCTATACCAAGCTAACTATGGCTACACCTTC | CASSLYQANYGYTF
. | TRBJ2-3 | TRBV7-9 | . | TGTGCCAGCAGCTTATTAGATACGCAGTATTTT | CASSLLDTQYF